Following are 16 T cell receptor beta chains from one sample sequenced in a study of blood T cell repertoires in COVID-19. Profiling relied on immunoSEQ multiplex PCR, and the TCRdb table lists in-frame clones only, not all of them. The table includes fewer than 600,000 clones, 88% detected once. Sequences were obtained from PBMCs or T cells enriched from blood (not recorded which). These receptors came from a woman aged 35 to 49 who had recovered from COVID-19.

This clone was detected only a few times. The chain recombines TRBV2 with TRBJ2-1; 13 bases line up with TRBD2. The CDR3 is 18 residues long. Looked up from germline, CDR1 is SNHLY and CDR2 is FYNNEI. The J segment lost 0 bases and the V segment lost 6 bases, leaving 8 bases of the junction unmatched. The CDR3 DNA sequence: TGTGCCAGCAGCAAATCGACTAGCGGGAGGAGCTCCTACAATGAGCAGTTCTTC. Its protein product is CASSKSTSGRSSYNEQFF.

This clone was seen a few times. Germline and junction disagree at one end, which may indicate a read error. V gene TRBV29-1 combines with J gene TRBJ1-2, with 7 bases identical to TRBD1. The germline gives CDR1 SQVTM, CDR2 ANQGSEA. The CDR3 is 10 residues long. This CDR3 is CSVERGGHVF. The DNA of the CDR3 is TGCAGCGTTGAACGAGGGGGCCACGTCTTC.

This clone was seen only once. The V call is TRBV30, the J call TRBJ2-7, with 9 positions matching TRBD1. The CDR3 runs 13 residues. Germline assignment: CDR1 GTSNPN and CDR2 SVGIG (reference sequence). V dropped 4 bases and J dropped 5; count of bases not matched to a gene: 6. CDR3 loop: CAWKQGAGDEQYF. CDR3 DNA sequence: TGTGCCTGGAAACAGGGGGCTGGGGACGAGCAGTACTTC.

The chain couples TRBV9 to TRBJ2-3; tentatively, D is TRBD1 (6 bases). Germline values: CDR1 SGDLS, CDR2 YYNGEE. The CDR3 totals 15 residues. V lost 4 bases and J lost 0, with 12 bases in between. CDR3 coding DNA: TGTGCCAGCAGCTTTACAGGGCCTAGCACAGATACGCAGTATTTT. It translates to CASSFTGPSTDTQYF. Variable domain in full (rest from reference TRBV9 and TRBJ2-3): DSGVTQTPKHLITATGQRVTLRCSPRSGDLSVYWYQQSLDQGLQFLIQYYNGEERAKGNILERFSAQQFPDLHSELNLSSLELGDSALYFCASSFTGPSTDTQYFGPGTRLTVL.

The rearrangement links TRBV18 to TRBJ2-2, with D hard to call. Germline loops: CDR1 KGHSH, CDR2 LQKENI. Trimming removed 3 bases at V and 3 bases at J, with 5 bases between. The CDR3 has 13 amino acids. This CDR3 is CASSPVDTGELFF. The CDR3 coding sequence is TGTGCCAGCTCACCTGTAGACACCGGGGAGCTGTTTTTT.

V is TRBV19 and J is TRBJ2-5, with 9 bases lining up with TRBD2. The CDR3 consists of 17 residues. V shed 5 bases, J shed 1 base, and the junction held 11 bases outside the gene matches. Per germline, CDR1 LNHDA and CDR2 SQIVND (reference sequence). The CDR3, as DNA: TGTGCCAGTAGTTTTAGGGAAGCGGGAGGATTCCAAGAGACCCAGTACTTC. Its translation is CASSFREAGGFQETQYF.

The J gene is TRBJ2-7, the V gene TRBV7-2, with 10 positions matching TRBD2. Germline V lookup: CDR1 SGHTA, CDR2 FQGNSA. J gave up 7 bases and V 0 bases, and 6 bases lay outside the gene matches. This CDR3 has 15 residues. In DNA form, the CDR3 reads TGTGCCAGCAGCTTAGCCGCTAGCGGGGGTCGTGAGCAGTACTTC. It translates to CASSLAASGGREQYF.

The genes are TRBV25-1 and TRBJ2-7, with D tentatively TRBD2 (5 bases). Germline assignment: CDR1 MGHDK and CDR2 SYGVNS. The ends were cut back, 1 base at V and 2 bases at J, with 9 bases in the middle. CDR3 length: 14 residues. The CDR3 spells CASSESLTTYEQYF. The CDR3 nucleotides read TGTGCCAGCAGTGAATCGTTGACTACCTACGAGCAGTACTTC.

J is TRBJ2-3 and V is TRBV7-2; a weak D match, TRBD2 (6 bases). This CDR3 is 16 amino acids long. Germline V lookup: CDR1 SGHTA, CDR2 FQGNSA. The germline V and J ends were trimmed by 5 bases and 1 base, with 16 bases remaining between them. CDR3 protein: CASSLQGSSGTDTQYF. CDR3 in DNA: TGTGCCAGCAGCCTCCAGGGATCTAGCGGCACAGATACGCAGTATTTT.

V gene TRBV9 combines with J gene TRBJ1-2, with a weak D call TRBD1 (6 bases). This CDR3 has 15 amino acids. From germline, CDR1 is SGDLS and CDR2 YYNGEE. V shed 3 bases and J shed 6 bases, with 18 bases lying between them. DNA of the CDR3: TGTGCCAGCAGCGCCCTAGAGGGGAGGGGGGATGGCTACACCTTC. This translates into CASSALEGRGDGYTF.

This clone was detected once. The rearrangement links TRBV7-8 to TRBJ1-5; D not certain. V was pared by 1 base and J by 3 bases, with 10 bases between. The CDR3 extends over 15 amino acids. Looked up from germline, CDR1 is SGHVS and CDR2 is FQNEAQ. The CDR3 sequence: CASSLDQVNNQPQHF. The CDR3 DNA is TGTGCCAGCAGCTTAGATCAGGTTAACAATCAGCCCCAGCATTTT. The complete variable domain, with remaining parts taken from reference TRBV7-8 and TRBJ1-5, reads GAGVSQSPRYKVAKRGQDVALRCDPISGHVSLFWYQQALGQGPEFLTYFQNEAQLDKSGLPSDRFFAERPEGSVSTLKIQRTQQEDSAVYLCASSLDQVNNQPQHFGDGTRLSIL.

Comments on this clone: It is unclear where the CDR3 begins or ends on the DNA, so no DNA is shown, and the CDR3 is as TCRdb lists it. The chain recombines TRBV21-1 with TRBJ2-4; the table gives TRBD2 as D, unverified against the DNA. TRBV21-1 is shown as a pseudogene. The CDR3 is 18 amino acids in total, end residues counted. The CDR3 loop is CASNKSPWGRGAKNIQYF.

This chain uses TRBV7-2 with TRBJ1-2; maybe TRBD1 (5 bases). This CDR3 is 12 amino acids long. Germline V gene sequence: CDR1 SGHTA, CDR2 FQGNSA. V was clipped by 8 bases and J by 3 bases, with 10 bases between them. The CDR3: CASHTTDYGYTF. DNA of the CDR3: TGTGCCAGCCATACGACAGACTATGGCTACACCTTC.

A word on this clone: The sample has other DNA sequences that encode this CDR3 too. The chain links TRBV19 to TRBJ1-1, with D possibly TRBD1 on 5 matching bases. The CDR3 sequence is 15 residues long. From germline, CDR1 is LNHDA and CDR2 SQIVND (reference sequence). Trimming cost V 3 bases and J 0 bases, with 11 bases left between them. CDR3: CASSILGRVNTEAFF. CDR3 bases: TGTGCCAGTAGTATTTTGGGCAGGGTGAACACTGAAGCTTTCTTT.

This clone showed up just once. The rearrangement uses TRBV5-6 and TRBJ1-1; D gene unclear. Germline assignment: CDR1 SGHDT and CDR2 YYEEEE. The CDR3 is 14 residues long. The V end was cut by 4 bases, the J end by 2 bases, with 12 bases between. This CDR3 reads CASSPPGRNTEAFF. CDR3 nucleotides: TGTGCCAGCAGCCCCCCGGGGAGAAACACTGAAGCTTTCTTT.

V and J are TRBV3-1 (or the pseudogene TRBV3-2) and TRBJ1-6; D ambiguous. CDR1 LGHDT and CDR2 YNNKEL come from the germline V gene (reference sequence). V lost 0 bases and J lost 6, with 6 bases in between. The CDR3 has 14 amino acids. CDR3 sequence (DNA): TGTGCCAGCAGCCAAGATTCCGGTAATTCACCCCTCCACTTT. Encoded protein: CASSQDSGNSPLHF.